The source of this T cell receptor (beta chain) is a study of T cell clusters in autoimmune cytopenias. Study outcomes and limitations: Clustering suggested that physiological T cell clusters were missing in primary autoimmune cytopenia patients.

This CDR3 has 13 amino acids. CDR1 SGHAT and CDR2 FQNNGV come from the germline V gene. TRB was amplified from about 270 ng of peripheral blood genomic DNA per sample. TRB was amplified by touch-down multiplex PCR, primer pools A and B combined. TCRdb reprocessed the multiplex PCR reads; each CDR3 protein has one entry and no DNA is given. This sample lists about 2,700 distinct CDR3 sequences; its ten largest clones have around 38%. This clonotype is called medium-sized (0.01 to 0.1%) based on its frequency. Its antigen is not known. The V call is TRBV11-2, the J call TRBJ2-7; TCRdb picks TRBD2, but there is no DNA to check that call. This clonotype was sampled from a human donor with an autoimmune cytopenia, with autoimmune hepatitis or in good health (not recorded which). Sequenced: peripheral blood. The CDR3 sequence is CASSYGGVYEQYF.